The subject of this entry is one TCR beta chain. Assay: immunoSEQ multiplex PCR; the TCRdb copy retains only in-frame clones and omits some. The table has about 130,000 clones, approximately 85% seen once. These data belong to a study of T cell responses to AZD1222 COVID-19 vaccine. The V gene lost 0 bases and the J gene lost 5 bases, with 13 bases spanning the gap. The V gene's germline CDR1 is MGHRA and CDR2 YSYEKL. This CDR3 spans 15 amino acids. The specimen comprised peripheral blood, sampled 28 days after the second AZD1222 dose. The V and J genes are TRBV4-1 and TRBJ1-2, with D perhaps matching TRBD1 (6 bases). The sequence came from an adult who received the AZD1222 COVID-19 vaccine. The CDR3 region has the DNA TGCGCCAGCAGCCAAGAGTCAGGACAGAATTATGGCTACACCTTC. Residues: CASSQESGQNYGYTF.